This is a list of T cell receptor beta chains from one sample in a study of graft-versus-host responses after intestinal transplantation. These receptors' antigens are unknown. Clones were sequenced by immunoSEQ multiplex PCR, and TCRdb holds only the in-frame ones, with some missing. The data show roughly 80,000 clones, with roughly 87% seen just once and 8% held by the top ten. Sequenced material: unstimulated CD8+ T cells sorted from spleen or lymph node cells, taken before transplant. The receptors here all came from a human donor who was the organ donor for an intestinal transplant. CDR3s include the opening cysteine and the closing phenylalanine or tryptophan. Each record gives: CDR3 length, D gene, V gene, clone size, J gene, CDR3 protein, CDR3 DNA. D genes are given only for firm matches. Not all rows give a size; the values are once, few, many and, for expanded clones, a class.

>12|NA|TRBV7-7|NA|TRBJ1-5
CASSLIYQPQHF
TGTGCCAGCAGCTTAATTTATCAGCCCCAGCATTTT
>10|NA|TRBV29-1|NA|TRBJ2-5
CSARSDRQYF
TGCAGCGCTCGTTCGGACAGACAGTACTTC
>15|TRBD2|TRBV18|NA|TRBJ2-7
CASSHGLAGNYEQYF
TGTGCCAGCTCTCACGGACTAGCGGGTAACTACGAGCAGTACTTC
>14|NA|TRBV6-5|NA|TRBJ1-2
CASRTSLFNYGYTF
TGTGCCAGCAGGACTTCCCTGTTTAACTATGGCTACACCTTC
>16|NA|TRBV4-1|few|TRBJ2-1
CASSSSEGGGWNEQFF
TGCGCCAGCAGCTCCTCAGAGGGAGGGGGCTGGAATGAGCAGTTCTTC
>14|NA|TRBV15|NA|TRBJ1-2
CATSRDRRNYGYTF
TGTGCCACCAGCAGAGATCGAAGGAACTATGGCTACACCTTC
>16|NA|TRBV5-3|NA|TRBJ2-1
CARSLTTGRGDNEQFF
TGTGCCAGAAGCTTGACAACTGGGCGGGGTGACAATGAGCAGTTCTTC
>13|NA|TRBV6-5|NA|TRBJ2-1
CASSYGGIHEQFF
TGTGCCAGCAGTTACGGGGGAATCCATGAGCAGTTCTTC
>15|NA|TRBV27|NA|TRBJ2-7
CASRETVGQAYEQYF
TGTGCCAGCAGAGAGACAGTCGGTCAGGCCTACGAGCAGTACTTC
>17|TRBD2|TRBV5-1|once|TRBJ2-5
CASSLGWLAGELGTQYF
TGCGCCAGCAGCCTGGGATGGCTAGCGGGGGAATTGGGGACCCAGTACTTC
>15|NA|TRBV6-5|NA|TRBJ1-2
CASSSGVVANYGYTF
TGTGCCAGCAGTTCAGGGGTTGTAGCTAACTATGGCTACACCTTC
>11|NA|TRBV2|NA|TRBJ1-1
CASNPNTEAFF
TGTGCCAGCAATCCGAACACTGAAGCTTTCTTT
>12|NA|TRBV2|NA|TRBJ1-2
CADRTGNYGYTF
TGTGCCGACAGGACGGGGAACTATGGCTACACCTTC
>16|TRBD1|TRBV11-2|NA|TRBJ2-5
CASSFRTGLEWETQYF
TGTGCCAGCAGCTTCCGGACAGGGTTGGAATGGGAGACCCAGTACTTC
>13|NA|TRBV5-1|NA|TRBJ2-7
CASRGGGIYEQYF
TGCGCCAGCAGAGGGGGCGGGATCTACGAGCAGTACTTC
>13|NA|TRBV10-2|few|TRBJ1-1
CASSDVVNTEAFF
TGCGCCAGCAGTGACGTAGTGAACACTGAAGCTTTCTTT
>10|NA|TRBV20-1|NA|TRBJ1-1
CSARRWFAFF
TGCAGTGCTAGAAGGTGGTTCGCTTTCTTT
>14|NA|TRBV7-9|few|TRBJ2-3
CASSTGAHTDTQYF
TGTGCCAGCAGCACCGGGGCTCACACAGATACGCAGTATTTT
>14|TRBD1|TRBV6-1|NA|TRBJ2-5
CASGDRGGKETQYF
TGTGCCAGTGGAGACAGGGGGGGGAAAGAGACCCAGTACTTC
>14|NA|TRBV5-5|NA|TRBJ1-1
CASSRVPYDAEAFF
TGTGCCAGCAGCAGGGTTCCTTATGACGCTGAAGCTTTCTTT
>12|NA|TRBV6-1|few|TRBJ1-2
CASSEATVGYTF
TGTGCCAGCAGTGAAGCGACAGTCGGCTACACCTTC
>15|NA|TRBV27|NA|TRBJ1-6
CASSLVLGGNSPLHF
TGTGCCAGCAGTTTGGTCCTAGGAGGGAATTCACCCCTCCACTTT
>16|TRBD1|TRBV10-3|NA|TRBJ1-2
CAISELRDRVLDGYTF
TGTGCCATCAGTGAGTTGCGGGACAGGGTACTAGATGGCTACACCTTC
>15|TRBD2|TRBV7-6|NA|TRBJ2-7
CASSPGGGRTYEQYF
TGTGCCAGCAGCCCCGGGGGGGGACGGACCTACGAGCAGTACTTC
>14|NA|TRBV12-5|NA|TRBJ2-1
CASGLGTAYNEQFF
TGTGCTAGTGGTTTGGGGACAGCTTACAATGAGCAGTTCTTC
>12|NA|TRBV28|NA|TRBJ1-4
CASRMEDEKLFF
TGTGCCAGCAGGATGGAGGATGAAAAACTGTTTTTT
>17|NA|TRBV11-2|NA|TRBJ1-2
CASSAEGTLDFNYGYTF
TGTGCCAGCAGCGCAGAAGGGACTCTTGATTTTAACTATGGCTACACCTTC
>14|NA|TRBV11-2|NA|TRBJ2-1
CASSLGERDNEQFF
TGTGCCAGCAGCTTAGGGGAACGGGACAATGAGCAGTTCTTC
>15|NA|TRBV7-2|NA|TRBJ1-2
CASSLEAGWDYGYTF
TGTGCCAGCAGCTTAGAGGCAGGGTGGGACTATGGCTACACCTTC
>13|TRBD2|TRBV6-1|NA|TRBJ2-7
CASSERGVDEQYF
TGTGCCAGCAGTGAACGGGGGGTCGACGAGCAGTACTTC
>17|TRBD1|TRBV28|NA|TRBJ1-4
CASSLSADRAVNEKLFF
TGTGCCAGCAGTTTAAGTGCTGACAGGGCGGTTAATGAAAAACTGTTTTTT
>14|TRBD1|TRBV4-2|NA|TRBJ1-5
CASSLTGLHQPQHF
TGTGCCAGCAGCTTGACAGGGCTTCATCAGCCCCAGCATTTT
>11|NA|TRBV28|NA|TRBJ2-1
CASSLVNEQFF
TGTGCCAGCAGTTTAGTAAATGAGCAGTTCTTC
>12|NA|TRBV2|NA|TRBJ2-1
CASRGPYNEQFF
TGTGCCTCCCGGGGGCCGTACAATGAGCAGTTCTTC
>16|NA|TRBV4-1|NA|TRBJ1-2
CASSQGGIRGVYGYTF
TGCGCCAGCAGCCAAGGCGGGATCCGGGGCGTCTATGGCTACACCTTC
>16|TRBD2|TRBV6-1|few|TRBJ2-4
CASSEASGGAKNIQYF
TGTGCCAGCAGTGAAGCTAGCGGGGGGGCCAAAAACATTCAGTACTTC
>12|NA|TRBV5-6|NA|TRBJ2-7
CASQSREDEQYF
TGTGCCAGCCAGTCAAGGGAGGACGAGCAGTACTTC
>15|NA|TRBV5-6|NA|TRBJ2-7
CASSAGKPGFNEQYF
TGTGCCAGCAGCGCAGGCAAACCAGGGTTCAACGAGCAGTACTTC
>15|NA|TRBV4-1|NA|TRBJ2-7
CASSQEGSRTYEQYF
TGCGCCAGCAGCCAAGAAGGTAGTCGGACCTACGAGCAGTACTTC
>14|TRBD1|TRBV28|NA|TRBJ1-6
CASRADRVLSPLHF
TGTGCCAGCAGGGCGGACAGGGTTTTATCACCCCTCCACTTT
>15|NA|TRBV4-2|NA|TRBJ2-1
CASSLPSAGGGEQFF
TGTGCCAGCAGCCTCCCTTCTGCAGGGGGAGGTGAGCAGTTCTTC
>16|TRBD1|TRBV6-7|NA|TRBJ2-3
CASSYTTGGDTDTQYF
TGTGCCAGCAGTTACACGACAGGGGGTGATACAGATACGCAGTATTTT
>15|NA|TRBV27|NA|TRBJ2-3
CASSLRPPRADTQYF
TGTGCCAGCAGTTTGAGGCCACCCCGGGCAGATACGCAGTATTTT
>16|TRBD2|TRBV2|NA|TRBJ2-1
CASRPIGGAFYNEQFF
TGTGCCAGCAGACCTATCGGGGGGGCTTTCTACAATGAGCAGTTCTTC
>14|NA|TRBV28|NA|TRBJ2-7
CASSPRQIPYEQYF
TGTGCCAGCAGCCCCCGACAGATTCCCTACGAGCAGTACTTC
>12|NA|TRBV19|NA|TRBJ1-1
CASSITATEAFF
TGTGCCAGTAGTATAACAGCCACTGAAGCTTTCTTT
>16|NA|TRBV15|NA|TRBJ1-1
CATSRSPDEGMPEAFF
TGTGCCACCAGCAGATCCCCGGACGAGGGAATGCCTGAAGCTTTCTTT
>15|TRBD1|TRBV6-1|NA|TRBJ1-2
CASTSAGRDRVSYTF
TGTGCCAGCACCTCGGCGGGCCGGGACAGGGTTAGCTACACCTTC
>16|NA|TRBV6-4|NA|TRBJ1-3
CANMFWARALGNTIYF
TGTGCCAACATGTTTTGGGCCAGGGCACTTGGAAACACCATATATTTT
>15|NA|TRBV9|NA|TRBJ1-1
CASSVNQFAYTEAFF
TGTGCCAGCAGCGTAAACCAGTTCGCGTACACTGAAGCTTTCTTT
>15|NA|TRBV14|NA|TRBJ2-7
CASSQEGGHGYEQYF
TGTGCCAGCAGCCAAGAAGGTGGACACGGTTACGAGCAGTACTTC